The entry that follows covers one T cell receptor (beta chain) sequence. Antigen unknown. This sample was included in a study of blood T cells in healthy people across ages. A second 7 to 11 cycle PCR used barcoded and J-beta primers. Via MiXCR, TCRdb re-called the 5' RACE reads, giving one row per CDR3 protein. The sample includes about 1.4 million distinct CDR3 sequences, approximately 59% of them seen just once. The CDR3 contains 15 residues. Each donor gave 9 to 10 milliliters of peripheral blood. General study findings and limits: The recorded TCR beta diversity per million T cells decreased in a roughly linear manner with age. There were more naive CD4+ cells and higher diversity in long-lived donors than in aged donors.

The rearrangement links TRBV12-3 or TRBV12-4 to TRBJ2-5; 11 bases map to TRBD2. Judging by the DNA end, TRBJ2-7 fits better; the J call may be wrong. The material sequenced was blood. The sequence derives from a man younger than 30 in good health. The CDR3 is CASSPGTSGRNEQYF. CDR3 DNA: TGTGCCAGCAGCCCCGGGACTAGCGGCAGGAACGAGCAGTACTTC.